The 9 T cell receptor beta chains in this list originate from one sample, sequenced in a study of blood T cell repertoires in COVID-19. Here immunoSEQ multiplex PCR was the method, and the copy in TCRdb shows in-frame clones only, minus some. The data contain some 130,000 clones, 84% of them singletons. Sequencing was done on a sample of peripheral blood. The receptors stem from a woman in her 30s who had recovered from COVID-19.

The chain uses TRBV24-1 and TRBJ2-3, with 10 bases matching TRBD1. V lost 2 bases, J lost 5 bases, and 3 bases stayed unmatched. The CDR3 sequence is 15 residues long. Germline CDR1 reads KGHDR; CDR2 reads SFDVKD. The CDR3 here is CATSDSGTGVDTQYF. The CDR3 DNA follows: TGTGCCACCAGTGATTCCGGGACAGGGGTAGATACGCAGTATTTT.

This clone was counted once. The J gene is TRBJ1-1, the V gene TRBV18; TRBD1 aligns across 11 bases. This CDR3 is built from 14 residues. Trimming at V came to 3 bases and at J to 10 bases, leaving 7 bases not matched to a gene. CDR1 is KGHSH, CDR2 LQKENI, per germline. CDR3 sequence (DNA): TGTGCCAGCTCACCTCCGGGACAGGGGGGGTCAGCTTTCTTT. Translation: CASSPPGQGGSAFF. The entire variable domain, with the rest obtained from reference TRBV18 and TRBJ1-1, is as follows: NAGVMQNPRHLVRRRGQEARLRCSPMKGHSHVYWYRQLPEEGLKFMVYLQKENIIDESGMPKERFSAEFPKEGPSILRIQQVVRGDSAAYFCASSPPGQGGSAFFGQGTRLTVV.

Ten or more counts support this clone. The chain recombines TRBV3-1 (or the pseudogene TRBV3-2) with TRBJ2-5; 13 bases agree with TRBD2. The CDR3 runs to 19 residues. Germline-derived CDR1 and CDR2 are LGHDT and YNNKEL (reference sequence). V lost 7 bases to trimming and J lost 0 bases; unmatched junction nucleotides: 14. CDR3 in DNA: TGTGCCAGCACCCCAAGATCGACTAGCGGGGGGTCCTACCAAGAGACCCAGTACTTC. Translating gives CASTPRSTSGGSYQETQYF.

V and J are TRBV9 and TRBJ2-1, with 9 bases fitting TRBD2. Trimming removed 4 bases from V and 6 bases from J; junction bases left unmatched: 8. The germline V gene has CDR1 SGDLS and CDR2 YYNGEE. The CDR3 loop spans 15 amino acids. The CDR3 DNA reads TGTGCCAGCAGCCCCACTAGCGGGTGGGTCAATGAGCAGTTCTTC. Residues: CASSPTSGWVNEQFF.

The V call is TRBV7-8, the J call TRBJ1-4; TRBD1 agrees at 8 bases. V shed 5 bases, J shed 4 bases, and the junction held 9 bases outside the gene matches. The CDR3 extends over 16 amino acids. Germline V gene data show CDR1 as SGHVS and CDR2 as FQNEAQ. CDR3 bases: TGTGCCAGCAGCCTTCGGACAGGGCGGGGTAATGAAAAACTGTTTTTT. Its translation: CASSLRTGRGNEKLFF.

The chain joins TRBV27 to TRBJ2-7; 7 bases match TRBD1. Per the germline V gene, CDR1 is MNHEY and CDR2 is SMNVEV (reference sequence). V lost 2 bases and J lost 2; bases outside the gene matches: 3. The CDR3 is 14 residues long. The CDR3 sequence is CASSLRGGPYEQYF. CDR3 DNA: TGTGCCAGCAGTTTACGAGGGGGCCCCTACGAGCAGTACTTC.

The CDR3 region is CASLQGANTGELFF. For the CDR3, the DNA is TGTGCCAGCTTACAGGGAGCGAACACCGGGGAGCTGTTTTTT. V is TRBV3-1 (or the pseudogene TRBV3-2) and J is TRBJ2-2; possibly TRBD1 for D (6 bases). V was cut by 8 bases and J by 0 bases, with 10 bases left in between. The germline V gene has CDR1 LGHDT and CDR2 YNNKEL (reference sequence). There are 14 residues in the CDR3.

V gene TRBV29-1 combines with J gene TRBJ1-1; a possible D gene is TRBD1 (5 bases). Germline lookup yields CDR1 SQVTM and CDR2 ANQGSEA. There are 12 residues in the CDR3. V was cut by 5 bases and J by 4 bases, with 11 bases left in between. As DNA, the CDR3 is TGCAGCGTTTTCGGGGGTAGCACTGAAGCTTTCTTT. Amino acids: CSVFGGSTEAFF. Using reference TRBV29-1 and TRBJ1-1 for the parts outside the CDR3, the full variable domain is SAVISQKPSRDICQRGTSLTIQCQVDSQVTMMFWYRQQPGQSLTLIATANQGSEATYESGFVIDKFPISRPNLTFSTLTVSNMSPEDSSIYLCSVFGGSTEAFFGQGTRLTVV.

The rearrangement joins TRBV7-8 to TRBJ2-2; TRBD2 aligns across 15 bases. Germline assignment: CDR1 SGHVS and CDR2 FQNEAQ. Germline trimming cut 5 bases from V and 6 bases from J; bases unmatched to any gene: 4. The CDR3 is 16 residues long. CDR3 bases: TGTGCCAGCAGCCATGGACTAGCGGGAGGGGCCGGGGAGCTGTTTTTT. It yields the protein CASSHGLAGGAGELFF.